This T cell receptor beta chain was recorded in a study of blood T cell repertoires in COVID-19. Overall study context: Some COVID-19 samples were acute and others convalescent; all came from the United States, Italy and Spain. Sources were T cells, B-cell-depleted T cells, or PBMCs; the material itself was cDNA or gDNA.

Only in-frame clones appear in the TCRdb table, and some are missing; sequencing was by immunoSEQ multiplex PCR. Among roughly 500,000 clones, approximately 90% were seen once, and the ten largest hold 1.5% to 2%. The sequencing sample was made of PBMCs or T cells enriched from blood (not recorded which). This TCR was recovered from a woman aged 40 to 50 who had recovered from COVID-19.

CDR3 DNA sequence: TGTGCCAGTACTACAGGGAGCTATGGCTACACCTTC. Encoded protein: CASTTGSYGYTF. The chain combines TRBV19 with TRBJ1-2, with a tentative D call TRBD1 (6 bases). Trimming removed 7 bases at V and 4 bases at J, with 10 bases between. The CDR3 is 12 residues long. The germline V gene encodes CDR1 LNHDA and CDR2 SQIVND (reference sequence).